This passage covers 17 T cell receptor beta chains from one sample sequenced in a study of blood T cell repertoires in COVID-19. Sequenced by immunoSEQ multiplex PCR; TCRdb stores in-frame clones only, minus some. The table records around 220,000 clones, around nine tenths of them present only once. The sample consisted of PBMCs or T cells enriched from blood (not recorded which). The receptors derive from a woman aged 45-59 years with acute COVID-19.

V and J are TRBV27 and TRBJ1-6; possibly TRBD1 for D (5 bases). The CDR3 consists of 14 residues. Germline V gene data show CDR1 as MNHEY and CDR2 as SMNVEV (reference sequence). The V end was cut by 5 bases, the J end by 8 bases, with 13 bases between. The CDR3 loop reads CASSGQGGYSPLHF. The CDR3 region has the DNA TGTGCCAGCAGTGGGCAGGGAGGATATTCACCCCTCCACTTT.

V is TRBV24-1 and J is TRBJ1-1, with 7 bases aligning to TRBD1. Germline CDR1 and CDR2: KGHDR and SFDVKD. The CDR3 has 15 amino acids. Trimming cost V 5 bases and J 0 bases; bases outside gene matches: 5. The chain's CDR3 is CATSGTQGVNTEAFF. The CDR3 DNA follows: TGTGCCACCAGTGGGACCCAGGGGGTGAACACTGAAGCTTTCTTT.

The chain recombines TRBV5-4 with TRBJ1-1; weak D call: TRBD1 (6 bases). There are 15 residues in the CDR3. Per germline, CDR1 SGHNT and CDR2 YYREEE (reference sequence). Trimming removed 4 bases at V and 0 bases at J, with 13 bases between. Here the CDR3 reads CASSRGQGMNTEAFF. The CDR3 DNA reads TGTGCCAGCAGCCGTGGGCAGGGGATGAACACTGAAGCTTTCTTT.

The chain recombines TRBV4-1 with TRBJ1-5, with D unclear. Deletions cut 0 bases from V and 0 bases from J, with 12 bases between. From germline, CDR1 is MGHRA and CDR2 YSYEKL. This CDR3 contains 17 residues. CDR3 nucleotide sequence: TGCGCCAGCAGCCAAGATGGAGGAGGGTATAGCAATCAGCCCCAGCATTTT. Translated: CASSQDGGGYSNQPQHF.

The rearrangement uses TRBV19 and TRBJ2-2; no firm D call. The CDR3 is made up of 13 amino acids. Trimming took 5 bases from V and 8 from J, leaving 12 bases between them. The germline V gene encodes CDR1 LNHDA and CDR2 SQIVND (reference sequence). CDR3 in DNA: TGTGCCAGTAGTGTAGGTGCAGGAGGGGAGCTGTTTTTT. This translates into CASSVGAGGELFF.

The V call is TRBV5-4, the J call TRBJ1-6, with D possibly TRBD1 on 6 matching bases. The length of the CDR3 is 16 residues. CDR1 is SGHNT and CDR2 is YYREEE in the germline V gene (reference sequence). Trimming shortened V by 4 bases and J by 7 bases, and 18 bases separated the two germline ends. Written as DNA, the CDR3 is TGTGCCAGCAGCCGAGACAGGCCAAACAGGAATTCACCCCTCCACTTT. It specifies CASSRDRPNRNSPLHF.

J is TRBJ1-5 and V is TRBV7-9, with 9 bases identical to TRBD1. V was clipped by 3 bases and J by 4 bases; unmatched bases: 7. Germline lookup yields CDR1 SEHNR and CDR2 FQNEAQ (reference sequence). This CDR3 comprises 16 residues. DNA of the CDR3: TGTGCCAGCAGCTTGGGGGACAGGGTCGGGAATCAGCCCCAGCATTTT. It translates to CASSLGDRVGNQPQHF. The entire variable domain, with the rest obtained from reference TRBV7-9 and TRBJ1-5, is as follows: DTGVSQNPRHKITKRGQNVTFRCDPISEHNRLYWYRQTLGQGPEFLTYFQNEAQLEKSRLLSDRFSAERPKGSFSTLEIQRTEQGDSAMYLCASSLGDRVGNQPQHFGDGTRLSIL.

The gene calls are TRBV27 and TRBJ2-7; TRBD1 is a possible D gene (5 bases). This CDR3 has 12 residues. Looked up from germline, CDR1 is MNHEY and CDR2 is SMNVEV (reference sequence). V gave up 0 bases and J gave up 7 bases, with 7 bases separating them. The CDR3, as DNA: TGTGCCAGCAGTTTATCAGGGGCAGAGCAGTACTTC. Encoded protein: CASSLSGAEQYF.

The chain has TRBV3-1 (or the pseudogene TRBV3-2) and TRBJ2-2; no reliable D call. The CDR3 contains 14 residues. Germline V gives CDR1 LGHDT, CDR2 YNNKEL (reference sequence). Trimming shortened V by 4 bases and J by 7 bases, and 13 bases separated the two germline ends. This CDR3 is CASSRLGTFGELFF. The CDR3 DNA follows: TGTGCCAGCAGCCGACTTGGAACGTTCGGGGAGCTGTTTTTT.

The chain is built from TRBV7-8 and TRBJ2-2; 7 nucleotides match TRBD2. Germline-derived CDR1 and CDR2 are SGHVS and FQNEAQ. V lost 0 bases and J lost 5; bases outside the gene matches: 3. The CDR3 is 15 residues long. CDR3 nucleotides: TGTGCCAGCAGCTTAGCTAGGGGAGGGACCGGGGAGCTGTTTTTT. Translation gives CASSLARGGTGELFF.

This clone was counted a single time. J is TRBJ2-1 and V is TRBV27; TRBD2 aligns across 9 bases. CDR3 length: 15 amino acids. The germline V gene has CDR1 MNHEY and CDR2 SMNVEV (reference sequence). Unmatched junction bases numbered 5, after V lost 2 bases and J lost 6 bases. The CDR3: CASSLAGGPSNEQFF. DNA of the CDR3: TGTGCCAGCAGTTTAGCGGGAGGGCCTAGCAATGAGCAGTTCTTC.

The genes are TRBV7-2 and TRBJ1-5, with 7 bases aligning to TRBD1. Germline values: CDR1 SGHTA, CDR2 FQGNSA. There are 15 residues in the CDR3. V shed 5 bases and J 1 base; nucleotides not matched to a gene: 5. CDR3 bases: TGTGCCAGCAGCCCAGGGGGTCGGAGCAATCAGCCCCAGCATTTT. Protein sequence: CASSPGGRSNQPQHF.

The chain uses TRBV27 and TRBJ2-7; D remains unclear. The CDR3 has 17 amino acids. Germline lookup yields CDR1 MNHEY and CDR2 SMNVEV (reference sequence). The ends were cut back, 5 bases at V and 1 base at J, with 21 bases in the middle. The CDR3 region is CASSETPSGIGSYEQYF. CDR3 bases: TGTGCCAGCAGTGAGACCCCTTCGGGTATTGGGTCCTACGAGCAGTACTTC.

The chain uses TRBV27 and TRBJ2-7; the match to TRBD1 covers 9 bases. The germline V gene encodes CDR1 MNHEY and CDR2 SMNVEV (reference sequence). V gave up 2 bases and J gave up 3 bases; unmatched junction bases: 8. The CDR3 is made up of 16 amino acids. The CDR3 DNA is TGTGCCAGCAGTTTACCCACCGGGACAGGGAGCTACGAGCAGTACTTC. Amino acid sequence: CASSLPTGTGSYEQYF.

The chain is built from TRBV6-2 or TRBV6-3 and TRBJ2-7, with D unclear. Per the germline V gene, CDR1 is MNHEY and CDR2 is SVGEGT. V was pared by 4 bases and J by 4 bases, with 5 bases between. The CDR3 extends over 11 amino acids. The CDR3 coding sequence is TGTGCCAGCAGTTGGCTTTACGAGCAGTACTTC. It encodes CASSWLYEQYF.

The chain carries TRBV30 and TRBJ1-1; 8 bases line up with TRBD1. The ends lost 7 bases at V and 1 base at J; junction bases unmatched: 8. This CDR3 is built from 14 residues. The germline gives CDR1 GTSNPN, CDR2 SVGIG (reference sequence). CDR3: CALDRAGGNTEAFF. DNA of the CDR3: TGTGCCTTGGACAGGGCGGGTGGGAACACTGAAGCTTTCTTT. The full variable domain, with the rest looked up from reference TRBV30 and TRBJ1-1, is SQTIHQWPATLVQPVGSPLSLECTVEGTSNPNLYWYRQAAGRGLQLLFYSVGIGQISSEVPQNLSASRPQDRQFILSSKKLLLSDSGFYLCALDRAGGNTEAFFGQGTRLTVV.

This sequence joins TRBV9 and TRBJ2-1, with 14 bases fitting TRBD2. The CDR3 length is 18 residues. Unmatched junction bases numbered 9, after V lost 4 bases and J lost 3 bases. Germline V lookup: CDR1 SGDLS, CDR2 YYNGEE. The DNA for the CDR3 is TGTGCCAGCAGCCCTCCGGGACTAGCGGGAGTCGGCTACAATGAGCAGTTCTTC. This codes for CASSPPGLAGVGYNEQFF.